This record concerns one TCR beta chain sequence. The J segment lost 9 bases and the V segment lost 5 bases, leaving 9 bases of the junction unmatched. Germline V gene lookup returns CDR1 SGHTA and CDR2 FQGNSA. The CDR3 loop spans 15 amino acids. This sample was included in a study of blood T cell repertoires in COVID-19. Study-level background: The analysed material was cDNA or gDNA that came from T cells, B-cell-depleted T cells, or PBMCs.

Across under 25 US areas, participants ranged in age from about 18 to 90 years. Individuals in the exposed group had encountered a COVID-19 case within 2 weeks preceding study entry. Authors' analysis steps: Quantification of nucleated cells was approximated via reference gene primer amplification. Measured with immunoSEQ multiplex PCR; TCRdb has only the in-frame clones, and not every one. That table gives V, J and clone size, and the DNA gave D and trimming. This table holds some 340,000 clones, 85% to 95% found once. The sequenced sample consisted of PBMCs or T cells enriched from blood (not recorded which). The rearrangement links TRBV7-2 to TRBJ2-2; 10 nucleotides align to TRBD2. This receptor was taken from a woman aged 30 to 39 who had been exposed to COVID-19. The CDR3 nucleotides are TGTGCCAGCAGCCCCCGCACTAGCGGGGCACGGGAGCTGTTTTTT. Protein: CASSPRTSGARELFF.